One sample yielded the 27 T cell receptor beta chains listed below, sequenced in a study of T-cell reconstitution after alpha-beta-depleted transplantation in children. Unique molecular identifiers were incorporated during preparation of the TCRbeta library. In TCRdb, the PCR reads were re-called with MiXCR into one record per CDR3 protein. The table has over 150,000 distinct CDR3 sequences, roughly 6.5% seen once. Sequences were derived from PBMCs, sampled before TCRalphabeta/CD19-depleted stem cell transplant. These receptors were obtained from a girl under two years old with combined immunodeficiency, due to receive a stem cell transplant.

This clonotype was observed many times. The chain links TRBV7-6 to TRBJ2-3; D not certain. The V end was cut by 1 base, the J end by 0 bases, with 11 bases between. This CDR3 region has 16 residues. Germline-derived CDR1 and CDR2 are SGHVS and FNYEAQ. CDR3 sequence (DNA): TGTGCCAGCAGCTTAGTGTGGGCATTGAGCACAGATACGCAGTATTTT. Its translation: CASSLVWALSTDTQYF.

The V and J genes are TRBV11-1 and TRBJ2-2; 7 bases align to TRBD1. Trimming removed 5 bases from V and 3 bases from J; junction bases left unmatched: 6. The germline V gene has CDR1 SGHAT and CDR2 FQDESV (reference sequence). This CDR3 has 15 residues. The CDR3 sequence is CASSHTGVDTGELFF. As DNA, the CDR3 is TGTGCCAGCAGCCATACAGGGGTTGACACCGGGGAGCTGTTTTTT.

Many counts were recorded for this clonotype. The V gene is TRBV4-2, the J gene TRBJ2-7; no clear D gene. V shed 0 bases and J shed 3 bases, with 6 bases lying between them. This CDR3 has 13 amino acids. Germline-derived CDR1 and CDR2 are LGHNA and YNFKEQ. In DNA form, the CDR3 reads TGTGCCAGCAGCCAAGAGGACGACTACGAGCAGTACTTC. Translating it yields CASSQEDDYEQYF.

This clonotype has a count of ten or more. The rearrangement uses TRBV7-2 and TRBJ2-1; D may match TRBD1 or TRBD2 (7 bases each). V shed 2 bases and J shed 3 bases, with 11 bases lying between them. The CDR3 covers 15 residues. Germline V CDR1 and CDR2: SGHTA, FQGNSA. The CDR3 sequence is CASSLQGGGYNEQFF. CDR3 nucleotides: TGTGCCAGCAGCTTACAGGGGGGGGGCTACAATGAGCAGTTCTTC.

This chain links TRBV4-3 with TRBJ2-1; 9 bases fit TRBD2. This CDR3 is 17 amino acids long. The trim removed 0 bases at V and 8 bases at J, leaving 11 bases unmatched. Germline CDR1 reads LGHNA; CDR2 reads YSLEER. CDR3 sequence: CASSQDRAGGPWYEQFF. CDR3 sequence (DNA): TGCGCCAGCAGCCAAGATAGGGCGGGGGGGCCGTGGTATGAGCAGTTCTTC.

This clonotype was seen repeatedly, ten times or more. The chain combines TRBV7-8 with TRBJ2-1; D is ambiguous. The CDR3 extends over 12 amino acids. V was cut by 1 base and J by 8 bases, with 6 bases left in between. Looked up from germline, CDR1 is SGHVS and CDR2 is FQNEAQ. The CDR3 coding sequence is TGTGCCAGCAGCTTAGGTTCCCATGAGCAGTTCTTC. Translating gives CASSLGSHEQFF.

This clonotype showed up many times. The chain has TRBV29-1 and TRBJ2-5; perhaps TRBD2 as D (6 bases). The CDR3 has 15 residues. Germline values: CDR1 SQVTM, CDR2 ANQGSEA. The germline V and J ends were trimmed by 0 bases and 2 bases, with 13 bases remaining between them. The CDR3 region has the DNA TGCAGCGTTGAAGATTGGGAAGGGAGGCAAGAGACCCAGTACTTC. Translating gives CSVEDWEGRQETQYF.

This clonotype turned up a few times. The gene calls are TRBV4-1 and TRBJ1-5; 7 bases line up with TRBD1. There are 17 residues in the CDR3. Germline V gene lookup returns CDR1 MGHRA and CDR2 YSYEKL. The junction had 15 bases not matched to a gene; V was cut back by 5 bases and J by 5 bases. In DNA, the CDR3 is TGCGCCAGCAGCATCAGGGGGGGACAAAGGGTCGATCAGCCCCAGCATTTT. Translating it yields CASSIRGGQRVDQPQHF.

The V call is TRBV4-2, the J call TRBJ2-1, with D hard to call. Trimming left V 0 bases short and J 9 bases short, with 9 bases between. The CDR3 is 13 residues long. Germline CDR1 is LGHNA and CDR2 is YNFKEQ. This CDR3 is CASSQETVSEQFF. CDR3 sequence (DNA): TGTGCCAGCAGCCAAGAAACGGTCAGTGAGCAGTTCTTC.

This clonotype was counted many times. The gene calls are TRBV9 and TRBJ2-3; tentatively, D is TRBD2 (5 bases). Germline values: CDR1 SGDLS, CDR2 YYNGEE. Deletions cut 3 bases from V and 4 bases from J, with 15 bases between. The CDR3 is 15 residues long. CDR3 DNA sequence: TGTGCCAGCAGCGCCACGGGTCTGAGGGCAGATACGCAGTATTTT. Translation gives CASSATGLRADTQYF.

This clonotype was seen a few times. The rearrangement links TRBV24-1 to TRBJ2-5, with D tentatively TRBD1 or TRBD2 (5 bases each). Germline V gene data show CDR1 as KGHDR and CDR2 as SFDVKD. The CDR3 spans 13 residues. With 3 bases removed from V and 5 bases from J, the gap between germline ends came to 9 bases. CDR3 sequence reads: CATSDEGWETQYF. In DNA form, the CDR3 reads TGTGCCACCAGTGATGAGGGGTGGGAGACCCAGTACTTC.

The V and J genes are TRBV10-3 and TRBJ1-2; 9 bases line up with TRBD1. In germline, CDR1 is ENHRY, CDR2 SYGVKD. J gave up 8 bases and V 2 bases, and 3 bases lay outside the gene matches. The CDR3 runs 13 residues. The CDR3 sequence: CAISETGGEGYTF. CDR3 bases: TGTGCCATCAGTGAGACAGGGGGCGAAGGCTACACCTTC.

The chain employs TRBV4-1 and TRBJ1-2; a possible D gene is TRBD1 (5 bases). With 2 bases removed from V and 1 base from J, the gap between germline ends came to 11 bases. Per germline, CDR1 MGHRA and CDR2 YSYEKL. The CDR3 consists of 15 residues. The CDR3 loop is CASSQPWGSNYGYTF. CDR3 DNA: TGCGCCAGCAGCCAACCTTGGGGCAGTAACTATGGCTACACCTTC.

The table lists this clonotype with a count of one. This clone may be a read error of a much larger clone one base away. The CDR3 does not end in the conserved phenylalanine or tryptophan, so this is likely a read error. The chain joins TRBV15 to TRBJ1-4, with 8 bases that match TRBD1. Germline V gives CDR1 LNHNV, CDR2 YYDKDF (reference sequence). V dropped 1 base and J dropped 8; count of bases not matched to a gene: 6. The CDR3 spans 15 residues. The CDR3 here is CATSRVQGAEEKLFS. Here the CDR3 DNA reads TGTGCCACCAGCAGAGTTCAGGGGGCAGAAGAAAAACTGTTTTCT.

This clonotype was detected a few times. This chain uses TRBV5-1 with TRBJ2-3; D possibly corresponds to TRBD2 (6 bases). There are 20 residues in the CDR3. Trimming removed 4 bases from V and 0 bases from J, with 27 bases in between. Germline assignment: CDR1 SGHRS and CDR2 YFSETQ. The CDR3 DNA is TGCGCCAGCAGCGCCTGGGGGGATGATAACTGGGGCGCTAGCACAGATACGCAGTATTTT. Translated, it gives CASSAWGDDNWGASTDTQYF.

This clonotype was picked up a small number of times. The CDR3 bases are TGTGCCAGCAAGCTGACAGCTCTCTACAATGAGCAGTTCTTC. Encoded protein: CASKLTALYNEQFF. The chain links TRBV6-2 or TRBV6-3 to TRBJ2-1, with D perhaps TRBD1 (5 bases). Trimming stripped 7 bases from V and 3 bases from J, with 13 bases between. This CDR3 comprises 14 residues. Germline CDR1 MNHEY, CDR2 SVGEGT.

This clonotype was recorded many times. The V call is TRBV5-1, the J call TRBJ1-2; D gene unclear. CDR3 length equals 16 residues. Germline V gene sequence: CDR1 SGHRS, CDR2 YFSETQ. Trimming took 1 base from V and 7 from J, leaving 20 bases between them. CDR3 DNA: TGCGCCAGCAGCTTGTTATCGGCGGGCGCCCAGGCTGGCTACACCTTC. It encodes CASSLLSAGAQAGYTF.

This clonotype was counted many times. The chain has TRBV10-3 and TRBJ2-7; 7 bases are shared with TRBD2. The germline V gene has CDR1 ENHRY and CDR2 SYGVKD. CDR3 size: 17 residues. The ends lost 4 bases at V and 5 bases at J; junction bases unmatched: 17. CDR3 DNA sequence: TGTGCCATCAGTGTCCCCCTCGGCAGCGGGGAAACCCACGAGCAGTACTTC. It codes for CAISVPLGSGETHEQYF.

The table lists this clonotype with many counts. The chain carries TRBV12-3 or TRBV12-4 and TRBJ1-2, with TRBD1 as a possible D gene (6 bases). The V and J ends lost 6 bases and 3 bases respectively, with 17 bases between them. The CDR3 has 15 amino acids. The CDR3 protein is CASSPYTGTYYGYTF. CDR3 coding DNA: TGTGCCAGCAGCCCATACACAGGGACGTACTATGGCTACACCTTC.

This clonotype was recorded many times. The chain links TRBV12-3 or TRBV12-4 to TRBJ1-2; 7 bases line up with TRBD1. With V trimmed by 3 bases and J by 3 bases, 10 bases remained unmatched. CDR3 length: 16 residues. CDR3 DNA: TGTGCCAGCAGTTTGGGCACAGGGGCCGGGGACTATGGCTACACCTTC. Amino acid sequence: CASSLGTGAGDYGYTF.

The CDR3 is CAISESRGPGVYGYTF. The CDR3 DNA reads as TGTGCCATCAGTGAGTCGAGAGGGCCCGGAGTCTATGGCTACACCTTC. The rearrangement uses TRBV10-3 and TRBJ1-2; D is unclear. This CDR3 contains 16 residues. V lost 0 bases and J lost 4, with 15 bases in between. Per the germline V gene, CDR1 is ENHRY and CDR2 is SYGVKD.

This clonotype was observed at least ten times. In nucleotides, the CDR3 is TGTGCCAGCAGTCAAGCCCCCGGGGGAGGCTACACCTTC. It is translated as CASSQAPGGGYTF. V usage is TRBV27 and J usage is TRBJ1-2, with D possibly being TRBD1 (5 bases). The CDR3 spans 13 residues. The germline V and J ends were trimmed by 5 bases and 8 bases, with 15 bases remaining between them. CDR1 MNHEY and CDR2 SMNVEV come from the germline V gene (reference sequence).

There are many counts of this clonotype. J is TRBJ2-5 and V is TRBV29-1; D remains unclear. The germline V gene encodes CDR1 SQVTM and CDR2 ANQGSEA. V lost 0 bases and J 1 base, leaving 3 bases between the germline ends. The CDR3 spans 12 residues. This chain's CDR3 is CSVEDGQETQYF. In DNA form, the CDR3 reads TGCAGCGTTGAAGACGGCCAAGAGACCCAGTACTTC.

This chain connects TRBV3-1 to TRBJ2-2; 7 positions agree with TRBD2. With 8 bases clipped from V and 5 bases from J, the junction kept 20 bases outside the gene matches. This CDR3 has 18 amino acids. Germline V CDR1 and CDR2: LGHDT, YNNKEL (reference sequence). In nucleotides, the CDR3 is TGTGCCAGCTGTTTAGAAACTAGCGTCGAATTTAAGACCGGGGAGCTGTTTTTT. This encodes CASCLETSVEFKTGELFF.

Ten or more counts support this clonotype. V usage is TRBV3-1 and J usage is TRBJ2-1; D not certain. The CDR3 extends over 17 amino acids. V dropped 4 bases and J dropped 0 bases, with 16 bases sitting between them. Germline loops: CDR1 LGHDT, CDR2 YNNKEL (reference sequence). CDR3 bases: TGTGCCAGCAGCCCCGAAGGACCGTTTAGCTCCTACAATGAGCAGTTCTTC. As protein: CASSPEGPFSSYNEQFF.

This clonotype was seen many times. The rearrangement joins TRBV28 to TRBJ2-7, with a possible D match to TRBD2 (5 bases). V lost 1 base and J 1 base, leaving 8 bases between the germline ends. Germline V gene sequence: CDR1 MDHEN, CDR2 SYDVKM. The CDR3 is made up of 14 amino acids. The CDR3 DNA reads TGTGCCAGCAGTTTATTTCGGGATTCCTACGAGCAGTACTTC. It translates to CASSLFRDSYEQYF.

The table lists this clonotype with many counts. The chain carries TRBV28 and TRBJ1-6; D not certain. V was trimmed by 5 bases and J by 0 bases, leaving 14 bases between them. The CDR3 covers 17 residues. The germline V gene has CDR1 MDHEN and CDR2 SYDVKM. CDR3 protein: CASSLMHTSSYNSPLHF. The CDR3 nucleotides read TGTGCCAGCAGTCTTATGCACACGAGCTCCTATAATTCACCCCTCCACTTT.